This TCR beta chain was documented in a study of vaccination effects on CD4 cells after COVID-19. Study-wide context: Participants were vaccinated with two doses of either the BNT162b2 or mRNA-1273 vaccine.

The germline gives CDR1 SGHNT, CDR2 YENEEA. With 2 bases removed from V and 2 bases from J, the gap between germline ends came to 8 bases. The CDR3 extends over 14 amino acids. Of note for this clone: The antigen remains undetermined.

Measured with immunoSEQ multiplex PCR; TCRdb has only the in-frame clones, and not every one. The top ten clones hold 35% to 40% of a sample with over 20,000 clones, 74% of them seen once. Prior to sequencing, the ViraFEST assay stimulated PBMC with viral peptide pools, which expanded the antigen-specific CD4+ T cells. It was after roughly ten days of culture that CD4+ T cells were isolated. By PCR, the person was confirmed to have had SARS-CoV-2 infection between March and December 2020. Approximately 2 million PBMC were seeded per well and grown in the presence of about 9 IU/ml IL-2 and about 10 ug/ml peptides. Cultures had half their medium replaced with IL-2 medium on days 3 and 7.

The origin of this receptor is a human donor who had a prior SARS-CoV-2 infection. The chain couples TRBV11-3 to TRBJ2-3; D ambiguous. Sequencing was performed on CD4+ T cells from PBMCs cultured with a peptide pool, taken before COVID-19 vaccination. CDR3 DNA sequence: TGTGCCAGCAGCTTACTTTACAACACAGATACGCAGTATTTT. Its translation: CASSLLYNTDTQYF.